Listed below are T cell receptor beta chains from one sample, sequenced in a study of pediatric ulcerative colitis. TCRdb keeps only in-frame clones here, not all; method: immunoSEQ multiplex PCR. The repertoire holds tens of thousands of clones, with about three quarters as singletons. The sequencing sample was made of gut tissue. The receptors stem from a boy aged 5-17 years with moderate ulcerative colitis. Both conserved end residues are trimmed from each CDR3. Fields, in order: V gene, CDR3 protein.

TRBV5-1 ASSLAWRVTRGNEQF
TRBV5-4 ASSPQWGDYGYT
TRBV14 ASSQDWSTSTDTQY
TRBV7-9 ASSLGAISTVINYGYT
TRBV4-3 ASSQVGTGDSSYEQY
TRBV2 ASSVLGLDEKLF
TRBV2 ASSETDPMGEQF
TRBV13 ASSLEGQGGTEAF
TRBV5-6 ASSPQVIAGYT
TRBV5-1 ASSLGPRGPTYEQY
TRBV9 ASSPGNTGSTYEQY
TRBV5-6 ASSLAGQEAYEQY
TRBV7-6 ASRGGETQY
TRBV2 ASSVGGRATGELF
TRBV5-1 ASSLVGRETQY
TRBV6-1 ASLSGKLF
TRBV2 ASSVSSGVPTQY
TRBV6-1 ASSEGGGGNIQY
TRBV18 ASQHPAGGDGNEQF
TRBV29-1 SVERTGGFTDTQY
TRBV13 ASSPSWSEQY
TRBV9 ASSVTPGAPGELF
TRBV6-6 ASLGGSYNEQF
TRBV5-1 ASSLAGDYYEQY
TRBV28 ASSFGAGYGYT
TRBV10-3 AISESMQGGNQPQH
TRBV5-1 ASSFAGEPQETQY
TRBV6-6 ASHGLAGWADTQY
TRBV7-2 ASSLNRGFNQPQH
TRBV5-1 ASSGGDRVYEQY
TRBV19 ASSRTGTGGAYTQY
TRBV6-6 ASQDPRGNEQY
TRBV29-1 SVEDLRGKFRNEQF
TRBV5-1 ASSTLTGQGTQY
TRBV11-3 ASSSGWEGGRYNEQF
TRBV28 ASSLLAGANNEQF
TRBV7-2 ASSLRESGELF
TRBV18 ASSPNVQGQPQH
TRBV5-1 ASSPGTDTYEQY
TRBV7-9 ASSLQLGPPNKF
TRBV30 AWGRRRRPTETQY
TRBV7-9 ASSLETGGHEQF
TRBV6-5 ASSLQGRSYEQY
TRBV19 ASSLGGVYNEQF
TRBV5-8 ASSLTGGH
TRBV20-1 SATRGDTQY
TRBV6-1 ASNNRDREVGYT